The 15 T cell receptor beta chains below all came from one sample that was sequenced in a study of blood T cells in healthy people across ages. The use of a sample-barcoded 5' primer and a J-beta primer mix characterized a second PCR of about 7 to 12 cycles. TCRdb re-called the 5' RACE reads with MiXCR, one entry per CDR3 protein. The data contain more than 1.4 million distinct CDR3 sequences, 42% of them singletons. Sequences were obtained from blood. Receptor source: a woman under 30 in good health.

The chain links TRBV9 to TRBJ2-5; maybe TRBD2 (5 bases). V lost 3 bases, J lost 5 bases, and 17 bases lay in between. The germline V gene has CDR1 SGDLS and CDR2 YYNGEE. The CDR3 loop spans 15 amino acids. The CDR3 DNA reads as TGTGCCAGCAGCGCAAACGAGGGCGTGAGTGAGACCCAGTACTTC. Its protein is CASSANEGVSETQYF.

This sequence joins TRBV27 and TRBJ2-7; 10 bases agree with TRBD1. The CDR3 runs 16 residues. Germline V gene sequence: CDR1 MNHEY, CDR2 SMNVEV (reference sequence). The V segment lost 2 bases and the J segment 2 bases; nucleotides outside the gene matches: 6. This CDR3 reads CASSLKVGQGPYEQYF. The CDR3, as DNA: TGTGCCAGCAGTTTAAAAGTGGGACAGGGGCCCTACGAGCAGTACTTC.

This sequence joins TRBV9 and TRBJ2-7, with 7 bases that match TRBD2. The CDR3 runs to 14 residues. V lost 0 bases to trimming and J lost 7 bases; unmatched junction nucleotides: 7. CDR1 is SGDLS, CDR2 YYNGEE, per germline. In nucleotides, the CDR3 is TGTGCCAGCAGCGTAGTACCGGAAGCGGGAGAGCAGTACTTC. Its protein is CASSVVPEAGEQYF. The full variable domain, its missing parts supplied by reference TRBV9 and TRBJ2-7, is DSGVTQTPKHLITATGQRVTLRCSPRSGDLSVYWYQQSLDQGLQFLIQYYNGEERAKGNILERFSAQQFPDLHSELNLSSLELGDSALYFCASSVVPEAGEQYFGPGTRLTVT.

The chain carries TRBV7-2 and TRBJ1-1; D gene uncertain. In germline, CDR1 is SGHTA, CDR2 FQGNSA. V was trimmed by 3 bases and J by 1 base, leaving 9 bases between them. The CDR3 totals 14 residues. DNA for the CDR3: TGTGCCAGCAGCTTCACCCGAGGGAACACTGAAGCTTTCTTT. The encoded protein is CASSFTRGNTEAFF.

J is TRBJ2-1 and V is TRBV30; TRBD2 aligns across 10 bases. After removal of 4 bases from V and 6 bases from J, the junction contained 15 bases not matched to a gene. Germline CDR1 and CDR2: GTSNPN and SVGIG (reference sequence). This CDR3 comprises 17 residues. The CDR3 sequence is CAWTYPPTSGKGNEQFF. The CDR3 bases are TGTGCCTGGACCTATCCCCCCACTAGCGGGAAAGGCAATGAGCAGTTCTTC.

This clonotype was detected a few times. CDR3 sequence (DNA): TGCGCCAGCAGCCAAGAGGACAGGGGGCTTTACGAGCAGTACTTC. This codes for CASSQEDRGLYEQYF. This chain uses TRBV4-1 with TRBJ2-4, with 11 bases aligning to TRBD1. The J call may be in error: the DNA end matches TRBJ2-7 better. In germline, CDR1 is MGHRA, CDR2 YSYEKL. The CDR3 runs 15 residues.

This chain uses TRBV7-2 with TRBJ2-1; no firm D call. Per the germline V gene, CDR1 is SGHTA and CDR2 is FQGNSA. CDR3 size: 19 residues. V dropped 1 base and J dropped 0 bases, with 19 bases sitting between them. In DNA, the CDR3 is TGTGCCAGCAGCTTAGACGGTGTCTGGATGCGGAGCTCCTACAATGAGCAGTTCTTC. It translates to CASSLDGVWMRSSYNEQFF.

This clonotype appeared a few times. The genes are TRBV7-2 and TRBJ2-3, with a tentative D call TRBD2 (6 bases). V dropped 2 bases and J dropped 1 base, with 13 bases sitting between them. Germline assignment: CDR1 SGHTA and CDR2 FQGNSA. This CDR3 contains 16 residues. CDR3 DNA: TGTGCCAGCAGCTTACGGCGGGGCGCGGGCACAGATACGCAGTATTTT. It specifies CASSLRRGAGTDTQYF.

This CDR3 is CASSSERESTDTQYF. Here the CDR3 DNA reads TGTGCCAGCAGCTCCGAGCGGGAGAGCACAGATACGCAGTATTTT. The J gene is TRBJ2-3, the V gene TRBV7-9; 8 bases fit TRBD2. The V gene end was trimmed by 4 bases and the J gene end by 0 bases; junction bases not matched to a gene: 3. The CDR3 totals 15 residues. Germline CDR1 and CDR2: SEHNR and FQNEAQ (reference sequence).

This sequence joins TRBV10-3 and TRBJ2-1, with a possible D match to TRBD1 (5 bases). The CDR3 sequence is 16 residues long. CDR1 is ENHRY and CDR2 is SYGVKD in the germline V gene. V shed 10 bases and J shed 4 bases, with 23 bases lying between them. CDR3 bases: TGTGCCAGCCCCGTTGATAGGACAAATAAATACAATGAGCAGTTCTTC. Its translation: CASPVDRTNKYNEQFF.

The chain is built from TRBV3-1 and TRBJ2-5; TRBD2 matches at 8 bases. Germline CDR1 LGHDT, CDR2 YNNKEL (reference sequence). Losses at the gene ends were 7 bases for V and 1 base for J; bases not matched to a gene: 11. The CDR3 is made up of 16 amino acids. The CDR3 spells CASTKRISGAQETQYF. The DNA for the CDR3 is TGTGCCAGCACCAAGAGGATTAGCGGGGCCCAAGAGACCCAGTACTTC.

V is TRBV27 and J is TRBJ2-3; TRBD2 matches at 11 bases. The junction had 7 bases not matched to a gene; V was cut back by 5 bases and J by 0 bases. Germline V lookup: CDR1 MNHEY, CDR2 SMNVEV (reference sequence). CDR3 length: 17 amino acids. CDR3 DNA sequence: TGTGCCAGCAGTGCCTTGACTAGCGGGATTAGCACAGATACGCAGTATTTT. Protein sequence: CASSALTSGISTDTQYF.

V is TRBV10-2 and J is TRBJ2-3; 10 bases map to TRBD2. Germline assignment: CDR1 WSHSY and CDR2 SAAADI. Trimming removed 7 bases from V and 6 bases from J; junction bases left unmatched: 10. CDR3 length: 15 residues. The CDR3 nucleotides are TGCGCCAGCACCCGAGCGGGAGGGCCGGCCGATACGCAGTATTTT. It encodes CASTRAGGPADTQYF.

The chain has TRBV11-2 and TRBJ2-3; possibly TRBD2 for D (6 bases). V gave up 0 bases and J gave up 1 base, with 11 bases separating them. Germline CDR1 is SGHAT and CDR2 is FQNNGV. The CDR3 is made up of 16 amino acids. In nucleotides, the CDR3 is TGTGCCAGCAGCTTAGATAACGGGGGTGGCACAGATACGCAGTATTTT. It is translated as CASSLDNGGGTDTQYF.

This clonotype was detected only a few times. The chain uses TRBV3-1 and TRBJ2-7, with TRBD2 as a possible D gene (5 bases). The CDR3 loop spans 14 amino acids. CDR1 and CDR2 (germline): LGHDT, YNNKEL (reference sequence). V lost 4 bases, J lost 4 bases, and 14 bases lay in between. CDR3 bases: TGTGCCAGCAGCCGCCTCGGGGAGCATTACGAGCAGTACTTC. Translation: CASSRLGEHYEQYF.